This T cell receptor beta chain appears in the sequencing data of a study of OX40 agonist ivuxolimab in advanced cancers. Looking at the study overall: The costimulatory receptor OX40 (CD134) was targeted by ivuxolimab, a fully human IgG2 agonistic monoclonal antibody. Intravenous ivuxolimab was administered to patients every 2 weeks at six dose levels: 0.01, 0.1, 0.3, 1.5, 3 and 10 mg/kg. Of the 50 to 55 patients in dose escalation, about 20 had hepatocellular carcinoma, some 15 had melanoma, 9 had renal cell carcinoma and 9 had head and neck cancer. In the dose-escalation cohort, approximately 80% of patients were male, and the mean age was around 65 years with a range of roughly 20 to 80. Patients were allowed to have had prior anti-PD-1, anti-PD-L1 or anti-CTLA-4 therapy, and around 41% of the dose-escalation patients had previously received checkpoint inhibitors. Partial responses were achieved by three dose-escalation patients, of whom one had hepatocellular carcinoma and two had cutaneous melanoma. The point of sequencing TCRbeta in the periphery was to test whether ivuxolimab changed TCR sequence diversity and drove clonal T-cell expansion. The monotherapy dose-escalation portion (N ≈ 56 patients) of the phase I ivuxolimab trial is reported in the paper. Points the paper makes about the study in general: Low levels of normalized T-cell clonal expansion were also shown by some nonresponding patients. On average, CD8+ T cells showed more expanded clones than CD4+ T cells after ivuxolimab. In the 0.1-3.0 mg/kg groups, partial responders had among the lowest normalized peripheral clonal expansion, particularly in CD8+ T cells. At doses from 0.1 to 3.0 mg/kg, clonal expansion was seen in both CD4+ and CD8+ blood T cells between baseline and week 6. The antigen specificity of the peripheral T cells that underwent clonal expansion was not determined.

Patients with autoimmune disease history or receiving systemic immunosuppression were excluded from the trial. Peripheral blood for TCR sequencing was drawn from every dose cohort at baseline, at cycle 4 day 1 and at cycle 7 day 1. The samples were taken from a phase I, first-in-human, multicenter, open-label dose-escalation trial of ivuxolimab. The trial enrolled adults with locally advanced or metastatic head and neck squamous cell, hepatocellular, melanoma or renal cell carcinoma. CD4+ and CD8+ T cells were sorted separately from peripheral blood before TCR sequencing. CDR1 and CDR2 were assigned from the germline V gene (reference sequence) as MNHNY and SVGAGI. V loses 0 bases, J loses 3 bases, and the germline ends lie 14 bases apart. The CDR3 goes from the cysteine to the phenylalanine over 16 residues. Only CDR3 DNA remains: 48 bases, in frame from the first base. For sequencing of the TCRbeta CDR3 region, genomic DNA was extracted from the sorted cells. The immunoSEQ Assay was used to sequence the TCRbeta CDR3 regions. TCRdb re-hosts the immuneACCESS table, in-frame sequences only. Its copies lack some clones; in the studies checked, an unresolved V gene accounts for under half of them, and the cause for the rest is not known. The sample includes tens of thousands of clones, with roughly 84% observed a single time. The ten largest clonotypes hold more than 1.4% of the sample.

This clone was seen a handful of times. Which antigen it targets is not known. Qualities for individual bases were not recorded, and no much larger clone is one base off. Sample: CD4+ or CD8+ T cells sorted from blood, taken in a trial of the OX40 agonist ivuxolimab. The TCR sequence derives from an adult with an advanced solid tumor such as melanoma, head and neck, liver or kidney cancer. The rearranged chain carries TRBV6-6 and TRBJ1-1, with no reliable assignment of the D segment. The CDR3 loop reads CASSYSRLRLDTEAFF. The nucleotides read TGTGCCAGCAGTTACTCGAGGCTCAGGTTGGACACTGAAGCTTTCTTT.